The next 2 T cell receptor beta chains were all read from a single sample in a study of graft-versus-host responses after intestinal transplantation. Method: immunoSEQ multiplex PCR; TCRdb's copy keeps in-frame clones and lacks some. The sample has some 140,000 clones, just over 90% seen once. The antigens these receptors bind are not known. The specimen comprised unstimulated CD4+ T cells sorted from spleen or lymph node cells, sampled before intestinal transplant. These receptors came from a human donor who received an intestinal transplant.

The rearrangement joins TRBV29-1 to TRBJ1-4, with TRBD1 matching over 9 bases. Germline loops: CDR1 SQVTM, CDR2 ANQGSEA. The CDR3 runs to 13 residues. Trimming removed 5 bases from V and 8 bases from J; junction bases left unmatched: 6. The CDR3 loop is CSVLRDRDEKLFF. The CDR3 bases are TGCAGCGTTCTTCGGGACAGGGACGAAAAACTGTTTTTT.

The chain employs TRBV5-4 and TRBJ2-1, with TRBD2 identical over 10 bases. The CDR3 is made up of 13 amino acids. Germline values: CDR1 SGHNT, CDR2 YYREEE (reference sequence). J lost 13 bases, V lost 4 bases, and 8 bases had no gene match. For the CDR3, the DNA is TGTGCCAGCAGCGACCCTAGCGGGGGTTTCCAGTTCTTC. Protein product: CASSDPSGGFQFF.